This TCR beta chain was recovered during a study of shared clonotypes between healthy human individuals. This clone occurred a few times. As handled by the study authors: Without quality scores, immunoSEQ junctional reads could not be filtered like full-length reads. Method: immunoSEQ multiplex PCR; TCRdb's copy keeps in-frame clones and lacks some. V and J calls and clone size are copied from that table; D and trimming were computed from the DNA. The sample lists fewer than 1.4 million clones; around 78% were seen once. Germline V gene data show CDR1 as MNHNY and CDR2 as SVGAGI (reference sequence). Trimming at V came to 8 bases and at J to 14 bases, leaving 10 bases not matched to a gene. CDR3 length: 12 amino acids.

The rearrangement uses TRBV6-6 and TRBJ2-1; TRBD2 aligns across 9 bases. The sequence came from a man between 18 and 29 years old in good health. Some clones in this sample may be carry-over from other donors' samples. Sequencing used memory CD4+ T cells from PBMCs. As for subset: CD45RA-negative fraction. The CDR3 DNA is TGTGCCAGCGGTGATAGCGGGAGCTCGGAGTTCTTC. As protein: CASGDSGSSEFF.